This entry lists 8 T cell receptor beta chains sequenced from one sample in a study of blood T cell repertoires in COVID-19. Sequenced by immunoSEQ multiplex PCR; TCRdb stores in-frame clones only, minus some. The sample yields some 200,000 clones, around 84% seen once. What was sequenced was peripheral blood. Every receptor here comes from a middle-aged woman who had recovered from COVID-19.

The rearrangement uses TRBV18 and TRBJ1-4; D is ambiguous. The CDR3 loop spans 15 amino acids. The ends were cut back, 5 bases at V and 8 bases at J, with 18 bases in the middle. Germline V CDR1 and CDR2: KGHSH, LQKENI. CDR3 amino acids: CASSIGGPVMEKLFF. CDR3 DNA sequence: TGTGCCAGCTCAATTGGTGGCCCAGTGATGGAAAAACTGTTTTTT.

The rearrangement joins TRBV28 to TRBJ2-2, with unresolved D. Germline V gene sequence: CDR1 MDHEN, CDR2 SYDVKM. CDR3 length equals 15 residues. V lost 2 bases and J 0 bases, leaving 7 bases between the germline ends. The CDR3 sequence is CASSLRTSNTGELFF. The CDR3 DNA reads TGTGCCAGCAGTTTAAGAACATCGAACACCGGGGAGCTGTTTTTT.

V usage is TRBV7-2 and J usage is TRBJ1-2; 7 positions match TRBD1. The CDR3 spans 15 residues. V dropped 2 bases and J dropped 4; count of bases not matched to a gene: 7. Looked up from germline, CDR1 is SGHTA and CDR2 is FQGNSA. CDR3 coding DNA: TGTGCCAGCAGCTTAACCGGGACAGTGAGCTATGGCTACACCTTC. This translates into CASSLTGTVSYGYTF.

This chain uses TRBV3-1 (or the pseudogene TRBV3-2) with TRBJ2-7; perhaps TRBD1 as D (6 bases). Trimming took off 8 bases at V and 5 bases at J, with 22 bases between the two ends. This CDR3 has 15 residues. Germline V CDR1 and CDR2: LGHDT, YNNKEL (reference sequence). This chain's CDR3 is CASLSGVICDDEQYF. The CDR3 DNA follows: TGTGCCAGCTTGTCAGGGGTGATCTGCGACGACGAGCAGTACTTC.

The chain links TRBV19 to TRBJ1-5, with TRBD1 matching over 10 bases. From germline, CDR1 is LNHDA and CDR2 SQIVND (reference sequence). V was clipped by 10 bases and J by 5 bases; unmatched bases: 5. This CDR3 comprises 13 residues. The CDR3 DNA sequence: TGTGCCACCAAGACAGGGGGCTATCAGCCCCAGCATTTT. It is translated as CATKTGGYQPQHF.

The V call is TRBV6-5, the J call TRBJ2-7; the D gene is possibly TRBD1 (6 bases). CDR1 is MNHEY and CDR2 is SVGAGI in the germline V gene. The CDR3 covers 13 residues. Trimming shortened V by 4 bases and J by 2 bases, and 9 bases separated the two germline ends. CDR3 amino acids: CASSSGGTYEQYF. As DNA, the CDR3 is TGTGCCAGCAGTTCTGGGGGCACCTACGAGCAGTACTTC.

The rearrangement joins TRBV7-2 to TRBJ2-6; D is uncertain. CDR1 SGHTA and CDR2 FQGNSA come from the germline V gene. This CDR3 region has 15 residues. V lost 1 base to trimming and J lost 0 bases, with 4 bases between them. CDR3 sequence: CASSLGSSGANVLTF. DNA for the CDR3: TGTGCCAGCAGCTTAGGGAGCTCTGGGGCCAACGTCCTGACTTTC.

The rearrangement uses TRBV6-5 and TRBJ2-7; TRBD1 agrees at 8 bases. V gave up 0 bases and J gave up 1 base; unmatched junction bases: 2. The CDR3 totals 15 residues. Germline lookup yields CDR1 MNHEY and CDR2 SVGAGI. For the CDR3, the DNA is TGTGCCAGCAGTTACTCCCGACAGGGGTCCTACGAGCAGTACTTC. This encodes CASSYSRQGSYEQYF.